One T cell receptor beta chain is described in this entry. Its cognate antigen is unknown. Profiling relied on immunoSEQ multiplex PCR, and the TCRdb table lists in-frame clones only, not all of them. The top ten clones hold about 1.7% of a sample with 120,000 or so clones, about 96% of them seen once. This record comes from a study of cytomegalovirus exposure and HLA in healthy donors. Overall study findings and caveats: Some TCR beta chains (roughly 150 of them) were listed as cytomegalovirus-associated. For most TCR sequences rarity was the rule, although some public TCRs occurred in many donors. The classifier was said to identify cytomegalovirus status with high specificity and sensitivity.

CDR1 ENHRY and CDR2 SYGVKD come from the germline V gene. V lost 6 bases, J lost 6 bases, and 4 bases stayed unmatched. CDR3 length equals 13 residues. This clonotype was obtained from a man aged 18 to 30 in good health and CMV-seronegative. V and J are TRBV10-3 and TRBJ2-7; 11 bases line up with TRBD2. Sequencing was performed on PBMCs. For the CDR3, the DNA is TGTGCCATCAGGGGACTAGCGGACCTCGAGCAGTACTTC. Its translation is CAIRGLADLEQYF.